This T cell receptor beta chain was recorded in a study of blood T cell repertoires in COVID-19. About the study: T cells, B-cell-depleted T cells, or PBMCs provided the cDNA or gDNA that served as material.

Many counts were recorded for this clone. The junction departs from germline at one end; a sequencing error may be responsible. The same CDR3 arises from other DNA sequences in this sample as well. Germline values: CDR1 SGHRS, CDR2 YFSETQ. This CDR3 has 14 residues. Generated by immunoSEQ multiplex PCR, the TCRdb table keeps only in-frame clones and is missing some. The table shows some 150,000 clones, with less than 85% occurring only once. V and J are TRBV5-1 and TRBJ1-1, with no clear D. The sequencing sample was made of peripheral blood. The sequence came from a human donor in a cohort sampled during active COVID-19. CDR3 DNA sequence: TGCGCCAGCAGTTTGGATAGCATGAACACTGAAGCTTTCTTT. Translating gives CASSLDSMNTEAFF.